Listed here are 31 T cell receptor beta chains from one sample, sequenced in a study of identifying expanded T cells in peripheral blood. Data came from immunoSEQ multiplex PCR; TCRdb stores just in-frame clones and leaves some out. Altogether under 90,000 clones are present, 89% being singletons, with the ten largest covering around 2.7%. The sample comprised blood. Source of these receptors: a person aged 18-70 years in good health.

The chain recombines TRBV18 with TRBJ2-6, with TRBD1 matching over 7 bases. V lost 3 bases to trimming and J lost 1 base; unmatched junction nucleotides: 3. Germline V gene sequence: CDR1 KGHSH, CDR2 LQKENI. The CDR3 has 16 residues. The CDR3 reads CASSPVQGSGANVLTF. DNA of the CDR3: TGTGCCAGCTCACCCGTACAGGGGTCTGGGGCCAACGTCCTGACTTTC.

The genes are TRBV7-2 and TRBJ2-1; no clear D. The length of the CDR3 is 13 residues. Germline values: CDR1 SGHTA, CDR2 FQGNSA. Trimming cost V 4 bases and J 4 bases, with 8 bases left between them. The CDR3 DNA reads TGTGCCAGCAGCTCGACACCATACAATGAGCAGTTCTTC. Encoded protein: CASSSTPYNEQFF.

This chain connects TRBV7-2 to TRBJ2-3, with no clear D. This CDR3 is 14 amino acids long. V was shortened by 2 bases and J by 4 bases, with 10 bases between the two germline ends. Germline V lookup: CDR1 SGHTA, CDR2 FQGNSA. CDR3 protein: CASSLLLVADTQYF. The CDR3 DNA follows: TGTGCCAGCAGCTTATTATTGGTCGCAGATACGCAGTATTTT.

The V and J genes are TRBV5-5 and TRBJ1-1, with TRBD1 as a possible D gene (5 bases). Germline assignment: CDR1 SGHKS and CDR2 YYEKEE (reference sequence). V was cut by 4 bases and J by 7 bases, with 14 bases left in between. The CDR3 totals 13 residues. This chain's CDR3 is CASSATGGHEAFF. CDR3 nucleotides: TGTGCCAGCAGCGCTACCGGGGGTCATGAAGCTTTCTTT.

The chain links TRBV15 to TRBJ2-7; D unresolved. Looked up from germline, CDR1 is LNHNV and CDR2 is YYDKDF (reference sequence). The ends were cut back, 5 bases at V and 1 base at J, with 21 bases in the middle. The CDR3 has 17 residues. The CDR3 loop is CATSLNTGLRVSYEQYF. CDR3 sequence (DNA): TGTGCCACCAGCCTAAATACCGGCCTAAGGGTGTCCTACGAGCAGTACTTC. Filled out from reference TRBV15 and TRBJ2-7, the complete variable domain reads DAMVIQNPRYQVTQFGKPVTLSCSQTLNHNVMYWYQQKSSQAPKLLFHYYDKDFNNEADTPDNFQSRRPNTSFCFLDIRSPGLGDTAMYLCATSLNTGLRVSYEQYFGPGTRLTVT.

The chain uses TRBV4-3 and TRBJ1-5; D gene unclear. The CDR3 contains 14 residues. Trimming cost V 0 bases and J 9 bases, with 12 bases left between them. Germline CDR1 LGHNA, CDR2 YSLEER. For the CDR3, the DNA is TGCGCCAGCAGCCAAGATGTGTCCTACTGGCCCCAGCATTTT. Translated, it gives CASSQDVSYWPQHF.

The chain combines TRBV18 with TRBJ2-5, with TRBD1 identical over 9 bases. Germline V lookup: CDR1 KGHSH, CDR2 LQKENI. V lost 4 bases and J lost 3; bases outside the gene matches: 12. CDR3 length equals 17 residues. The CDR3 sequence: CASSLGQGWLTEETQYF. The CDR3 nucleotides read TGTGCCAGCTCACTGGGACAGGGTTGGTTGACGGAAGAGACCCAGTACTTC.

The gene calls are TRBV2 and TRBJ1-1; D perhaps matches TRBD1 (5 bases). Germline-derived CDR1 and CDR2 are SNHLY and FYNNEI. V was shortened by 6 bases and J by 5 bases, with 16 bases between the two germline ends. This CDR3 comprises 14 residues. The DNA of the CDR3 is TGTGCCAGCAGGACTGGGTCTCAGGGAACTGAAGCTTTCTTT. Its protein product is CASRTGSQGTEAFF.

V gene TRBV6-6 combines with J gene TRBJ1-1; D ambiguous. This CDR3 contains 15 residues. Germline V lookup: CDR1 MNHNY, CDR2 SVGAGI (reference sequence). V lost 4 bases to trimming and J lost 1 base, with 13 bases between them. The CDR3 sequence is CASSLSWGGNTEAFF. CDR3 sequence (DNA): TGTGCCAGCAGTTTATCCTGGGGAGGGAACACTGAAGCTTTCTTT.

This clone was recorded once. V usage is TRBV6-4 and J usage is TRBJ2-5; TRBD2 aligns across 9 bases. V lost 4 bases to trimming and J lost 2 bases; unmatched junction nucleotides: 5. This CDR3 region has 15 residues. Germline V lookup: CDR1 MRHNA, CDR2 SNTAGT. The CDR3 sequence: CASSATSGRQETQYF. DNA for the CDR3: TGTGCCAGCAGTGCGACTAGCGGAAGACAAGAGACCCAGTACTTC.

The V and J genes are TRBV4-3 and TRBJ1-2; D is undetermined. Per the germline V gene, CDR1 is LGHNA and CDR2 is YSLEER. CDR3 length: 12 amino acids. Trimming removed 1 base at V and 4 bases at J, with 4 bases between. CDR3 nucleotides: TGCGCCAGCAGCCAAGGAGCCTATGGCTACACCTTC. It codes for CASSQGAYGYTF.

This clone has a single count. The J gene is TRBJ2-2, the V gene TRBV19, with D hard to call. Germline V gene lookup returns CDR1 LNHDA and CDR2 SQIVND (reference sequence). This CDR3 has 15 residues. Trimming took off 4 bases at V and 8 bases at J, with 17 bases between the two ends. The CDR3 sequence: CASSNLVTKIGELFF. The DNA of the CDR3 is TGTGCCAGTAGTAATTTGGTCACTAAAATTGGGGAGCTGTTTTTT.

This sequence joins TRBV5-1 and TRBJ2-5; D gene ambiguous. Germline V gene lookup returns CDR1 SGHRS and CDR2 YFSETQ. The CDR3 totals 15 residues. Trimming took off 4 bases at V and 2 bases at J, with 15 bases between the two ends. In nucleotides, the CDR3 is TGCGCCAGCAGCCGGTGGGCGGTAGAACAAGAGACCCAGTACTTC. Translated, it gives CASSRWAVEQETQYF. The variable domain in full, with the rest retrieved from reference TRBV5-1 and TRBJ2-5, is KAGVTQTPRYLIKTRGQQVTLSCSPISGHRSVSWYQQTPGQGLQFLFEYFSETQRNKGNFPGRFSGRQFSNSRSEMNVSTLELGDSALYLCASSRWAVEQETQYFGPGTRLLVL.

The chain combines TRBV15 with TRBJ1-2; 7 bases map to TRBD1. The junction had 5 bases not matched to a gene; V was cut back by 1 base and J by 0 bases. CDR3 length equals 16 residues. Germline assignment: CDR1 LNHNV and CDR2 YYDKDF (reference sequence). The DNA for the CDR3 is TGTGCCACCAGCAGAGGATCGGGACAGTCTAACTATGGCTACACCTTC. As protein: CATSRGSGQSNYGYTF.

The J gene is TRBJ2-1, the V gene TRBV28; 8 nucleotides align to TRBD2. Trimming cost V 5 bases and J 11 bases; bases outside gene matches: 5. The germline gives CDR1 MDHEN, CDR2 SYDVKM. This CDR3 region has 12 residues. The CDR3 region has the DNA TGTGCCAGCAGTCTGGGACTAGTAAAGCAGTTCTTC. The encoded protein is CASSLGLVKQFF.

The gene calls are TRBV19 and TRBJ2-3; D call uncertain. This CDR3 is built from 14 residues. In germline, CDR1 is LNHDA, CDR2 SQIVND (reference sequence). Trimming cost V 3 bases and J 4 bases, with 11 bases left between them. CDR3 residues: CASSISVGADTQYF. The DNA for the CDR3 is TGTGCCAGTAGTATTTCTGTTGGGGCAGATACGCAGTATTTT.

This rearrangement joins TRBV6-6 to TRBJ2-2; D is undetermined. There are 11 residues in the CDR3. V gave up 5 bases and J gave up 2 bases, with 0 bases separating them. CDR1 is MNHNY, CDR2 SVGAGI, per germline (reference sequence). For the CDR3, the DNA is TGTGCCAGCAGTAACACCGGGGAGCTGTTTTTT. It codes for CASSNTGELFF.

The rearrangement links TRBV6-5 to TRBJ1-1; D is ambiguous. Looked up from germline, CDR1 is MNHEY and CDR2 is SVGAGI. The germline V and J ends were trimmed by 4 bases and 3 bases, with 6 bases remaining between them. The CDR3 contains 12 residues. The CDR3 here is CASSSGHTEAFF. CDR3 in DNA: TGTGCCAGCAGTTCCGGGCACACTGAAGCTTTCTTT.

This clone was detected once. The chain employs TRBV7-3 and TRBJ2-7, with TRBD1 matching over 9 bases. Germline CDR1 SGHTA, CDR2 FQGTGA. V gave up 5 bases and J gave up 3 bases; unmatched junction bases: 8. The CDR3 covers 15 residues. The DNA for the CDR3 is TGTGCCAGCAGCCCCGGGACAGGGCCGCTCTACGAGCAGTACTTC. This sequence encodes CASSPGTGPLYEQYF.

This clone has just a few counts. V usage is TRBV9 and J usage is TRBJ2-2; D remains unclear. Germline V gene data show CDR1 as SGDLS and CDR2 as YYNGEE. The CDR3 contains 14 residues. The germline V and J ends were trimmed by 4 bases and 4 bases, with 11 bases remaining between them. The CDR3 is CASSPRTGTGELFF. DNA of the CDR3: TGTGCCAGCAGCCCTCGGACGGGCACCGGGGAGCTGTTTTTT.

V gene TRBV7-2 combines with J gene TRBJ2-7; D is ambiguous. Germline V gene data show CDR1 as SGHTA and CDR2 as FQGNSA. CDR3 length: 13 residues. Trimming removed 5 bases at V and 1 base at J, with 9 bases between. DNA of the CDR3: TGTGCCAGCAGCATCGACGGATCCTACGAGCAGTACTTC. This encodes CASSIDGSYEQYF.

The chain joins TRBV5-4 to TRBJ1-1; possible D gene TRBD1, 5 bases. Per the germline V gene, CDR1 is SGHNT and CDR2 is YYREEE (reference sequence). V dropped 2 bases and J dropped 1 base, with 12 bases sitting between them. CDR3 length: 15 amino acids. The CDR3: CASSLPGHPNTEAFF. CDR3 DNA: TGTGCCAGCAGCTTACCCGGACACCCGAACACTGAAGCTTTCTTT.

In this sample, this clone turned up a few times. CDR3 region: CASSVNGITDTQYF. The CDR3 nucleotides read TGTGCCAGCAGCGTGAACGGGATCACAGATACGCAGTATTTT. The chain couples TRBV9 to TRBJ2-3; possibly TRBD2 for D (5 bases). V was trimmed by 2 bases and J by 2 bases, leaving 9 bases between them. There are 14 residues in the CDR3. Germline CDR1 and CDR2: SGDLS and YYNGEE.

This chain connects TRBV4-2 to TRBJ2-1; 11 bases agree with TRBD2. The CDR3 consists of 17 residues. CDR1 and CDR2 (germline): LGHNA, YNFKEQ. The ends lost 0 bases at V and 4 bases at J; junction bases unmatched: 5. DNA for the CDR3: TGTGCCAGCAGCCAAGAGCTAGCGGGAGGCCATTACAATGAGCAGTTCTTC. This sequence encodes CASSQELAGGHYNEQFF.

This clone was picked up one time. This chain uses TRBV9 with TRBJ2-3; D remains unclear. The CDR3 has 14 residues. Per the germline V gene, CDR1 is SGDLS and CDR2 is YYNGEE. Trimming took off 0 bases at V and 3 bases at J, with 8 bases between the two ends. The CDR3 nucleotides read TGTGCCAGCAGCGTAGCGATCGGTACAGATACGCAGTATTTT. Protein sequence: CASSVAIGTDTQYF.

V gene TRBV4-1 combines with J gene TRBJ1-6, with TRBD1 matching over 7 bases. The CDR3 runs to 14 residues. Germline trimming cut 6 bases from V and 7 bases from J; bases unmatched to any gene: 6. The germline gives CDR1 MGHRA, CDR2 YSYEKL. CDR3 region: CASRKQGSNSPLHF. DNA for the CDR3: TGCGCCAGCAGGAAACAGGGGTCGAATTCACCCCTCCACTTT.

This clone was picked up one time. This sequence joins TRBV6-1 and TRBJ2-7, with D unresolved. The CDR3 spans 11 residues. CDR1 and CDR2 from the germline V gene are MNHNS and SASEGT. V lost 4 bases and J 2 bases, leaving 3 bases between the germline ends. CDR3 residues: CASSGTYEQYF. In nucleotides, the CDR3 is TGTGCCAGCAGTGGGACCTACGAGCAGTACTTC.

This chain links TRBV6-1 with TRBJ1-2, with 7 bases that match TRBD1. Looked up from germline, CDR1 is MNHNS and CDR2 is SASEGT. The CDR3 loop spans 15 amino acids. Losses at the gene ends were 4 bases for V and 6 bases for J; bases not matched to a gene: 11. CDR3 in DNA: TGTGCCAGCAGTGCAAGTGACAGGGCTGGAAATGGCTACACCTTC. Its translation is CASSASDRAGNGYTF.

The rearrangement uses TRBV28 and TRBJ1-1; TRBD1 is a possible D gene (5 bases). The length of the CDR3 is 17 residues. CDR1 and CDR2 (germline): MDHEN, SYDVKM. The V end was cut by 2 bases, the J end by 4 bases, with 20 bases between. CDR3 loop: CASSLGGTLSRSTEAFF. In DNA form, the CDR3 reads TGTGCCAGCAGTTTAGGGGGGACCCTATCAAGAAGCACTGAAGCTTTCTTT.

In DNA form, the CDR3 reads TGTGCCAGCAGTACCGGGACAGGGGGCGCGTCAGGGGCCAACGTCCTGACTTTC. Protein product: CASSTGTGGASGANVLTF. The chain is built from TRBV2 and TRBJ2-6, with 12 bases that match TRBD1. Germline loops: CDR1 SNHLY, CDR2 FYNNEI. The V and J ends lost 5 bases and 4 bases, in that order; junction bases with no gene match: 9. The CDR3 runs to 18 residues.

The count of this clone is one. The chain links TRBV5-1 to TRBJ1-1; D ambiguous. Trimming left V 0 bases short and J 1 base short, with 13 bases between. CDR3 length equals 16 residues. Germline loops: CDR1 SGHRS, CDR2 YFSETQ. Here the CDR3 reads CASSLDIMTGNTEAFF. The CDR3 region has the DNA TGCGCCAGCAGCTTGGATATTATGACCGGGAACACTGAAGCTTTCTTT.